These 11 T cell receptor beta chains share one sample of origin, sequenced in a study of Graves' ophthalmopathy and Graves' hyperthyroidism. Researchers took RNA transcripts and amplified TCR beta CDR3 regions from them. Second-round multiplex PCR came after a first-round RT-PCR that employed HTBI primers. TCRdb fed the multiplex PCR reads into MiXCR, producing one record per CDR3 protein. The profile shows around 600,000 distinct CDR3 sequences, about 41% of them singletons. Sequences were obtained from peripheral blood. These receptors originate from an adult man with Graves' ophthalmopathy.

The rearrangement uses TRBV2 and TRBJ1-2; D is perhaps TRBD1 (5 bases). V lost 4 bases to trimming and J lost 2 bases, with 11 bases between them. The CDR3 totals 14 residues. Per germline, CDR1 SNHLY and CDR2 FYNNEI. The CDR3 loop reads CASSGGTENYGYTF. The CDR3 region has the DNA TGTGCCAGCAGTGGCGGGACGGAGAACTATGGCTACACCTTC. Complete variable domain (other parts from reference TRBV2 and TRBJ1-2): EPEVTQTPSHQVTQMGQEVILRCVPISNHLYFYWYRQILGQKVEFLVSFYNNEISEKSEIFDDQFSVERPDGSNFTLKIRSTKLEDSAMYFCASSGGTENYGYTFGSGTRLTVV.

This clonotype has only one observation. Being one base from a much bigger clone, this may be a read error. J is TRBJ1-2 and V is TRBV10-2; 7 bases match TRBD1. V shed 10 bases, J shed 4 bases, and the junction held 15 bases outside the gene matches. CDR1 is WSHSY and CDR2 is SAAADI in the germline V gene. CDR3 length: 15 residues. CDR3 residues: CANSRDRDTFYGYTF. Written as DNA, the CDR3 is TGCGCCAACAGCAGAGACAGGGACACCTTCTATGGCTACACCTTC.

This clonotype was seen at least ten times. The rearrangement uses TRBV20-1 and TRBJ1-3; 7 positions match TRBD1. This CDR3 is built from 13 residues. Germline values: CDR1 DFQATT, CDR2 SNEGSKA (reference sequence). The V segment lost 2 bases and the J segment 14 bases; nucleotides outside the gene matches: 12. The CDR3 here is CSARQLATGPVYF. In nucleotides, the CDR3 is TGCAGTGCTAGACAATTGGCGACAGGGCCGGTATATTTT.

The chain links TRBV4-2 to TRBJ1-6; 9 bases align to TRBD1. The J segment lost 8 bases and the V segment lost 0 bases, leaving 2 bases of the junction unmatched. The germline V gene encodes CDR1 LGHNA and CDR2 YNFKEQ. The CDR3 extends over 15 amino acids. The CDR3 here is CASSQEGQGDSPLHF. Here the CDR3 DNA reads TGTGCCAGCAGCCAAGAGGGACAGGGAGATTCACCCCTCCACTTT.

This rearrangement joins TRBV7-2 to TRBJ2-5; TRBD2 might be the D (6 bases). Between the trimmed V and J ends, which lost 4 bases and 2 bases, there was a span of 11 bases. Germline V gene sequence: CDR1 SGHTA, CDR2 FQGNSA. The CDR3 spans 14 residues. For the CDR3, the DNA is TGTGCCAGCAGCTCCGGAGGGGAACAAGAGACCCAGTACTTC. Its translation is CASSSGGEQETQYF.

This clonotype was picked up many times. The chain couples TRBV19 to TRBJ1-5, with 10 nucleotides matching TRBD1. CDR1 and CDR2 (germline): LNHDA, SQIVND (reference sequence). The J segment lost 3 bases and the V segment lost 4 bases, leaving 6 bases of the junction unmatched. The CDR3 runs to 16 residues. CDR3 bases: TGTGCCAGTAGTAACCGGGACAGGGGACTCAATCAGCCCCAGCATTTT. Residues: CASSNRDRGLNQPQHF.

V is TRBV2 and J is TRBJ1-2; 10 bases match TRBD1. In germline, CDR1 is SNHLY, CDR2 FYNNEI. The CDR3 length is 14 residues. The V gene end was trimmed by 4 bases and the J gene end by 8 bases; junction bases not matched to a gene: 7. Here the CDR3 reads CASSVGTGVSGYTF. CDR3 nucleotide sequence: TGTGCCAGCAGTGTTGGGACAGGGGTTAGCGGCTACACCTTC.

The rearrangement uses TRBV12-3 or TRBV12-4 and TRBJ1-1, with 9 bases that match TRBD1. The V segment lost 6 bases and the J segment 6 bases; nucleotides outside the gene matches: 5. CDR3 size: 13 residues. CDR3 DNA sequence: TGTGCCAGCAGGGACAGGGGAGCGGCTGAAGCTTTCTTT. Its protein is CASRDRGAAEAFF.

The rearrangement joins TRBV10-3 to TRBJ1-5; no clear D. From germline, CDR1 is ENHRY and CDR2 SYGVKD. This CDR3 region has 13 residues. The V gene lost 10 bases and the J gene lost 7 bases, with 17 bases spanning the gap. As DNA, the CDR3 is TGTGCCAGCAAAAACGGGATGAAACAGCCCCAGCATTTT. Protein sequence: CASKNGMKQPQHF.

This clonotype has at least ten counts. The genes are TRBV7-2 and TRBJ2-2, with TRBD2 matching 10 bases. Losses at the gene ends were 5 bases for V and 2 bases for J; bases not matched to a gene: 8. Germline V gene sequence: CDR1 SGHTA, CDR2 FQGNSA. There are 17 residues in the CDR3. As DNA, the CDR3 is TGTGCCAGCAGCAGTCCCGGGACTAGCGCTAACACCGGGGAGCTGTTTTTT. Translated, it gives CASSSPGTSANTGELFF.

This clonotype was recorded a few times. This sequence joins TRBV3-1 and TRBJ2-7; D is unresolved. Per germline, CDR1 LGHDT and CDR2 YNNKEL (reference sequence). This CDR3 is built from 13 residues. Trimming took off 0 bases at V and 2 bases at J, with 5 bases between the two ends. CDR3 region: CASSQDFAYEQYF. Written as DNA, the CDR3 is TGTGCCAGCAGCCAAGACTTCGCCTACGAGCAGTACTTC.